The 17 T cell receptor beta chains listed next were all sequenced from one sample in a study of CD8+CD57+ T cells in acquired aplastic anemia. Flow cytometry had shown expanded CD8+CD57+ cells in the patients chosen for sequencing. According to the study, genomic DNA was the template for TCR beta VDJ and CDR3 profiling. TCRdb independently ran MiXCR on the reads; one entry per CDR3 protein. The sample has approximately 180,000 distinct CDR3 sequences, roughly 43% seen once. What was sequenced was sorted CD4+, CD8+, or CD8+CD57+ T cells (not recorded which) from PBMCs. The receptor source for this set is a human donor with aplastic anemia.

In its sample, this clonotype was seen many times. The chain carries TRBV12-3 or TRBV12-4 and TRBJ2-2; TRBD1 is a possible D gene (5 bases). This CDR3 comprises 14 residues. Trimming took off 9 bases at V and 4 bases at J, with 15 bases between the two ends. CDR3 loop: CARDRDRSTGELFF. In nucleotides, the CDR3 is TGTGCCAGAGATCGTGACAGAAGCACCGGGGAGCTGTTTTTT.

This clonotype was found a few times. A much bigger clone sits one base away, suggesting this may be a read error. V usage is TRBV6-5 and J usage is TRBJ1-2; 10 bases agree with TRBD1. Germline V gene lookup returns CDR1 MNHEY and CDR2 SVGAGI. The CDR3 runs 16 residues. CDR3 DNA sequence: TGTGCCAGCAGTTACGTCCGGACAGGGGGTGGCTATGGCTACATCTTC. It specifies CASSYVRTGGGYGYIF.

The rearrangement uses TRBV24-1 and TRBJ2-1, with D possibly matching TRBD2 (7 bases). This CDR3 has 16 residues. Between the trimmed V and J ends, which lost 6 bases and 4 bases, there was a span of 18 bases. CDR1 is KGHDR and CDR2 is SFDVKD in the germline V gene. CDR3 in DNA: TGTGCCACCAGTTCTCTGGAGGGGGGACTATACAATGAGCAGTTCTTC. Its translation: CATSSLEGGLYNEQFF.

This clonotype occurred many times. This chain uses TRBV6-6 with TRBJ2-1; D is possibly TRBD2 (6 bases). Trimming shortened V by 2 bases and J by 3 bases, and 11 bases separated the two germline ends. Germline values: CDR1 MNHNY, CDR2 SVGAGI (reference sequence). The CDR3 extends over 15 amino acids. The CDR3 region has the DNA TGTGCCAGCAGTTACAGGAGGGGCGACTACAATGAGCAGTTCTTC. This sequence encodes CASSYRRGDYNEQFF.

The V and J genes are TRBV4-3 and TRBJ1-3; tentatively, D is TRBD1 (6 bases). Between the trimmed V and J ends, which lost 4 bases and 2 bases, there was a span of 21 bases. The CDR3 loop spans 18 amino acids. The germline gives CDR1 LGHNA, CDR2 YSLEER. DNA for the CDR3: TGCGCCAGCAGCCGATACTTACAGGGCCAGGGGCCTGGAAACACCATATATTTT. This gives the protein CASSRYLQGQGPGNTIYF.

Concerning this clonotype: A single base separates this from a much larger clone, so it may be a read error. A read error is likely, as this CDR3 ends without the conserved phenylalanine or tryptophan. This sequence joins TRBV11-2 and TRBJ1-2; D not resolved. There are 13 residues in the CDR3. Germline V gene sequence: CDR1 SGHAT, CDR2 FQNNGV. Trimming took 4 bases from V and 4 from J, leaving 10 bases between them. The CDR3: CASSSRLTYGYTL. For the CDR3, the DNA is TGTGCCAGCAGCTCAAGGTTAACCTATGGCTACACCCTC.

This clonotype came up a few times. This chain links TRBV11-2 with TRBJ1-3; D gene unclear. V dropped 2 bases and J dropped 0 bases, with 8 bases sitting between them. This CDR3 region has 15 residues. Germline CDR1 and CDR2: SGHAT and FQNNGV. The CDR3 protein is CASSLSGNSGNTIYF. The CDR3 DNA is TGTGCCAGCAGCTTAAGCGGCAACTCTGGAAACACCATATATTTT.

This clonotype has only one observation. The V and J genes are TRBV2 and TRBJ1-1, with TRBD1 matching 7 bases. Germline CDR1 reads SNHLY; CDR2 reads FYNNEI. J was trimmed by 5 bases and V by 8 bases; bases with no gene match: 20. This CDR3 region has 17 residues. The DNA of the CDR3 is TGTGCCAGCGTTTCAACCAAAGACAGGGTGACGAAGACTGAAGCTTTCTTT. Translated, it gives CASVSTKDRVTKTEAFF.

The rearrangement links TRBV10-1 to TRBJ2-1; TRBD2 agrees at 10 bases. There are 15 residues in the CDR3. V lost 6 bases, J lost 4 bases, and 6 bases stayed unmatched. The germline V gene has CDR1 WNHNN and CDR2 SYGVQD (reference sequence). Here the CDR3 reads CASSLAAGGYNEQFF. The CDR3 bases are TGCGCCAGCAGCTTGGCAGCGGGAGGGTACAATGAGCAGTTCTTC.

This chain uses TRBV11-2 with TRBJ2-1; TRBD2 matches at 10 bases. Germline V CDR1 and CDR2: SGHAT, FQNNGV. The CDR3 is 19 amino acids. Losses at the gene ends were 2 bases for V and 0 bases for J; bases not matched to a gene: 10. The CDR3, as DNA: TGTGCCAGCAGCTTAAGGGGACTAGCGACAACCAACTCCTACAATGAGCAGTTCTTC. It translates to CASSLRGLATTNSYNEQFF.

This clonotype was seen only once. The V and J genes are TRBV20-1 and TRBJ2-7, with 14 bases matching TRBD2. The CDR3 sequence is 16 residues long. With 3 bases clipped from V and 1 base from J, the junction kept 5 bases outside the gene matches. Looked up from germline, CDR1 is DFQATT and CDR2 is SNEGSKA (reference sequence). The CDR3 sequence is CSASGLAGGRSYEQYF. CDR3 sequence (DNA): TGCAGTGCTAGCGGACTAGCGGGGGGAAGGTCCTACGAGCAGTACTTC.

In the case of this clonotype: Its ends do not fully match the called genes, so a read error is possible. The gene calls are TRBV12-3 or TRBV12-4 and TRBJ2-7; 8 nucleotides match TRBD2. This CDR3 spans 16 amino acids. CDR3 nucleotides: TGTGCCAGCACGCGCGGGAGGTACCCTAATTCCTACGGGCAGTACTTC. Its protein product is CASTRGRYPNSYGQYF.

The chain recombines TRBV20-1 with TRBJ2-7; no reliable D call. Germline values: CDR1 DFQATT, CDR2 SNEGSKA (reference sequence). CDR3 length equals 12 residues. V was cut by 1 base and J by 7 bases, with 11 bases left in between. CDR3 residues: CSARVGSGEQYF. CDR3 coding DNA: TGCAGTGCTAGAGTAGGATCCGGGGAGCAGTACTTC.

This chain uses TRBV20-1 with TRBJ1-2, with 10 bases matching TRBD1. The V gene's germline CDR1 is DFQATT and CDR2 SNEGSKA (reference sequence). V shed 7 bases and J 2 bases; nucleotides not matched to a gene: 7. The CDR3 has 14 residues. The CDR3 DNA follows: TGCAGTGTTTGGGACAGGGGCGAGAACTATGGCTACACCTTC. This translates into CSVWDRGENYGYTF.

This chain connects TRBV2 to TRBJ1-2; no firm D call. CDR1 SNHLY and CDR2 FYNNEI come from the germline V gene. The ends were cut back, 7 bases at V and 5 bases at J, with 20 bases in the middle. The CDR3 length is 15 residues. CDR3 sequence: CASILSPVGRYGYTF. Written as DNA, the CDR3 is TGTGCCAGCATCCTCTCCCCCGTGGGGAGATATGGCTACACCTTC.

As for this clonotype: A much larger clone differs by one base, so this may be a read error. This sequence joins TRBV5-1 and TRBJ2-2, with a possible D match to TRBD2 (6 bases). This CDR3 comprises 16 residues. Looked up from germline, CDR1 is SGHRS and CDR2 is YFSETQ. CDR3: CASGLGGLANTGELFF. Here the CDR3 DNA reads TGCGCCAGCGGCTTGGGGGGACTTGCGAACACCGGGGAGCTGTTTTTT.

The chain links TRBV19 to TRBJ1-1; TRBD1 is a possible D gene (6 bases). The CDR3 covers 16 residues. Per germline, CDR1 LNHDA and CDR2 SQIVND (reference sequence). Between the trimmed V and J ends, which lost 1 base and 0 bases, there was a span of 12 bases. The CDR3 here is CASSIGARGLNTEAFF. The CDR3 DNA follows: TGTGCCAGTAGTATAGGGGCCAGGGGCTTGAACACTGAAGCTTTCTTT.